These 18 T cell receptor beta chains came from one sample sequenced in a study of PD-1 blockade in classical Hodgkin lymphoma. Clones were sequenced by immunoSEQ multiplex PCR, and TCRdb holds only the in-frame ones, with some missing. Here the sample spans some 96,000 clones, more than 90% being singletons. Exposure to brentuximab vedotin varied, and each patient had relapsed following autologous stem cell transplantation. Material: peripheral blood mononuclear cells (PBMCs), obtained at baseline. The origin of the receptors is a human donor with classical Hodgkin lymphoma.

V is TRBV30 and J is TRBJ2-7; 9 positions agree with TRBD1. Germline CDR1 is GTSNPN and CDR2 is SVGIG (reference sequence). The length of the CDR3 is 13 residues. The junction had 6 bases not matched to a gene; V was cut back by 5 bases and J by 4 bases. The CDR3 nucleotides are TGTGCCTGGGCCGGGACAGGGATATACGAGCAGTACTTC. Translating gives CAWAGTGIYEQYF.

The chain couples TRBV10-3 to TRBJ2-1; TRBD2 is a possible D gene (6 bases). V was clipped by 3 bases and J by 8 bases, with 20 bases between them. The CDR3 has 16 amino acids. CDR1 and CDR2 from the germline V gene are ENHRY and SYGVKD. CDR3 bases: TGTGCCATCAGTGAAAAGTGGGAACCAGGAGGGGATGAGCAGTTCTTC. Translated, it gives CAISEKWEPGGDEQFF.

The rearrangement uses TRBV10-2 and TRBJ1-1; D is undetermined. V gave up 8 bases and J gave up 1 base, with 8 bases separating them. This CDR3 comprises 12 residues. The germline V gene encodes CDR1 WSHSY and CDR2 SAAADI. CDR3 in amino acids: CASQTGNTEAFF. The CDR3 DNA reads TGCGCCAGCCAGACGGGGAACACTGAAGCTTTCTTT.

J is TRBJ2-7 and V is TRBV28, with D perhaps matching TRBD1 (6 bases). The CDR3 contains 13 residues. The V end was cut by 8 bases, the J end by 6 bases, with 17 bases between. Germline V gene lookup returns CDR1 MDHEN and CDR2 SYDVKM. The CDR3 region is CASGHPTGFEQYF. CDR3 coding DNA: TGTGCCAGCGGTCATCCTACAGGGTTCGAGCAGTACTTC.

The chain couples TRBV5-1 to TRBJ2-3; perhaps TRBD2 as D (6 bases). Trimming shortened V by 3 bases and J by 0 bases, and 14 bases separated the two germline ends. Germline V CDR1 and CDR2: SGHRS, YFSETQ. The CDR3 is made up of 16 amino acids. The CDR3 DNA is TGCGCCAGCAGCTCGGGAGCGAACCCTAGCACAGATACGCAGTATTTT. Translated: CASSSGANPSTDTQYF.

The chain recombines TRBV9 with TRBJ2-2, with a tentative D call TRBD1 (5 bases). V was cut by 4 bases and J by 5 bases, with 9 bases left in between. CDR1 SGDLS and CDR2 YYNGEE come from the germline V gene. The CDR3 is made up of 13 amino acids. This CDR3 is CASSTQGTGELFF. CDR3 coding DNA: TGTGCCAGCAGCACCCAGGGTACCGGGGAGCTGTTTTTT.

The chain employs TRBV5-1 and TRBJ2-2, with D unclear. CDR1 SGHRS and CDR2 YFSETQ come from the germline V gene. Trimming left V 2 bases short and J 4 bases short, with 15 bases between. CDR3 size: 16 residues. The CDR3 coding sequence is TGCGCCAGCAGCTTTGAGGCAACCCGGCGCACCGGGGAGCTGTTTTTT. Translating it yields CASSFEATRRTGELFF.

The J gene is TRBJ2-3, the V gene TRBV9; D tentatively reads TRBD1 or TRBD2 (6 bases each). This CDR3 spans 16 amino acids. The germline V gene has CDR1 SGDLS and CDR2 YYNGEE. V dropped 3 bases and J dropped 2 bases, with 16 bases sitting between them. CDR3 coding DNA: TGTGCCAGCAGCGAGAGGGGGGACTTTGCCACAGATACGCAGTATTTT. It is translated as CASSERGDFATDTQYF.

The chain links TRBV11-2 to TRBJ2-3; the match to TRBD2 covers 16 bases. J lost 2 bases, V lost 4 bases, and 9 bases had no gene match. CDR3 length: 19 residues. Germline V gene lookup returns CDR1 SGHAT and CDR2 FQNNGV. CDR3 in amino acids: CASSSQGLAGGFFTDTQYF. CDR3 bases: TGTGCCAGCAGCTCCCAGGGACTAGCGGGAGGGTTCTTCACAGATACGCAGTATTTT.

The chain employs TRBV28 and TRBJ2-7; D remains unclear. The CDR3 extends over 15 amino acids. The germline V gene encodes CDR1 MDHEN and CDR2 SYDVKM. Trimming removed 4 bases from V and 3 bases from J, with 16 bases in between. Here the CDR3 DNA reads TGTGCCAGCAGTTCCCCCCCCGAAGGGCACTACGAGCAGTACTTC. It yields the protein CASSSPPEGHYEQYF.

The rearrangement links TRBV6-6 to TRBJ1-5, with 9 bases lining up with TRBD1. Germline lookup yields CDR1 MNHNY and CDR2 SVGAGI (reference sequence). The CDR3 extends over 15 amino acids. V lost 6 bases, J lost 6 bases, and 9 bases stayed unmatched. The CDR3 DNA reads as TGTGCCAGCAGCGAAACAGGGGGCAGACTTCAGCCCCAGCATTTT. Translating gives CASSETGGRLQPQHF.

This clone was observed once. The rearrangement uses TRBV4-2 and TRBJ1-5, with a weak D call TRBD1 (5 bases). CDR1 is LGHNA and CDR2 is YNFKEQ in the germline V gene. Trimming stripped 1 base from V and 3 bases from J, with 13 bases between. The CDR3 totals 16 residues. CDR3: CASSQGGRLNNQPQHF. CDR3 sequence (DNA): TGTGCCAGCAGCCAAGGGGGCAGGCTGAACAATCAGCCCCAGCATTTT.

In DNA, the CDR3 is TGTGCCAGCTCCAAGGCGGGAGGACAAAACACTGAAGCTTTCTTT. This translates into CASSKAGGQNTEAFF. The V gene is TRBV18, the J gene TRBJ1-1, with D possibly being TRBD1 (5 bases). The CDR3 is 15 amino acids. The V gene lost 6 bases and the J gene lost 2 bases, with 16 bases spanning the gap. From germline, CDR1 is KGHSH and CDR2 LQKENI.

This chain uses TRBV27 with TRBJ2-7, with a tentative D call TRBD2 (6 bases). V was shortened by 6 bases and J by 3 bases, with 9 bases between the two germline ends. In germline, CDR1 is MNHEY, CDR2 SMNVEV (reference sequence). The CDR3 has 12 amino acids. The CDR3 here is CASRDGSYEQYF. For the CDR3, the DNA is TGTGCCAGCAGAGACGGGAGCTACGAGCAGTACTTC.

This clone has a single count. The V gene is TRBV7-9, the J gene TRBJ2-1; possibly TRBD2 for D (6 bases). Germline V lookup: CDR1 SEHNR, CDR2 FQNEAQ (reference sequence). Between the trimmed V and J ends, which lost 3 bases and 0 bases, there was a span of 12 bases. The CDR3 is made up of 16 amino acids. CDR3 coding DNA: TGTGCCAGCAGCTTGGGAGGCTGGAGCTCCTACAATGAGCAGTTCTTC. Residues: CASSLGGWSSYNEQFF.

The V gene is TRBV19, the J gene TRBJ2-7; D assignment may be TRBD1 or TRBD2 (5 bases each). V was cut by 5 bases and J by 6 bases, with 20 bases left in between. This CDR3 is 15 amino acids long. The V gene's germline CDR1 is LNHDA and CDR2 SQIVND (reference sequence). The DNA for the CDR3 is TGTGCCAGTAGTGTCCTGACCGGGGCCTCTGCCGAGCAGTACTTC. Amino acid sequence: CASSVLTGASAEQYF.

The rearrangement joins TRBV19 to TRBJ2-7; 7 bases fit TRBD1. V gave up 7 bases and J gave up 5 bases; unmatched junction bases: 8. Per germline, CDR1 LNHDA and CDR2 SQIVND (reference sequence). The length of the CDR3 is 13 residues. CDR3 bases: TGTGCCAGTAACCCGACAGGGTTCCACGAGCAGTACTTC. Translation: CASNPTGFHEQYF.

This sequence joins TRBV10-3 and TRBJ2-7; possibly TRBD2 for D (5 bases). V was pared by 7 bases and J by 4 bases, with 8 bases between. CDR3 length: 11 residues. Germline V CDR1 and CDR2: ENHRY, SYGVKD. The CDR3 protein is CAITRGYEQYF. CDR3 bases: TGTGCCATCACCCGGGGTTACGAGCAGTACTTC.